The clone carrying this T cell receptor (beta chain) occurred a few times. The antigen remains undetermined. Unique molecular identifiers were used to barcode this TCRbeta library. MiXCR, run by TCRdb on the PCR reads, gives a single entry per CDR3 protein. The table includes roughly 570,000 distinct CDR3 sequences, 25% to 30% detected once. The CDR3 extends over 13 amino acids. Per germline, CDR1 SEHNR and CDR2 FQNEAQ (reference sequence). Deletions cut 1 base from V and 8 bases from J, with 8 bases between. This entry belongs to a study of T-cell reconstitution after alpha-beta-depleted transplantation in children. Study conclusions and caveats: By about two months after transplant, alpha-beta T cells reportedly arose from several hundred graft clones that had expanded.

This chain joins TRBV7-9 and TRBJ1-4, with D unresolved. The TCR sequence derives from a boy younger than two with Wiskott-Aldrich syndrome, due to receive a stem cell transplant. This sample comprised PBMCs, obtained before TCRalphabeta/CD19-depleted stem cell transplant. The CDR3, as DNA: TGTGCCAGCAGCTTAGGGGCTTCCGAAAAACTGTTTTTT. This sequence encodes CASSLGASEKLFF.